The 10 T cell receptor beta chains below come from one sample, sequenced in a study of T-cell reconstitution after alpha-beta-depleted transplantation in children. TCRbeta library preparation incorporated unique molecular identifiers. One entry per CDR3 protein results from TCRdb running MiXCR on the PCR reads. The data contain around 370,000 distinct CDR3 sequences, roughly 15% of them seen just once; the ten biggest clones take up around 38%. Sample: PBMCs, mostly from graft donor cells, taken 360 days after TCRalphabeta/CD19-depleted stem cell transplant. The origin of the receptors is a male patient aged 2 to 10 who had a stem cell transplant for acute lymphoblastic leukemia, so the T cells may come from the graft donor.

In its sample, this clonotype was seen a few times. V is TRBV7-6 and J is TRBJ2-5; 8 bases are shared with TRBD2. Germline CDR1 SGHVS, CDR2 FNYEAQ. V was pared by 7 bases and J by 9 bases, with 22 bases of the junction left unmatched. This CDR3 contains 17 residues. For the CDR3, the DNA is TGTGCCAGCACTATAGCGGGGTACACGGGGGCCCAAGGTGCCCAGTACTTC. Amino acid sequence: CASTIAGYTGAQGAQYF. Filled out from reference TRBV7-6 and TRBJ2-5, the complete variable domain reads GAGVSQSPRYKVTKRGQDVALRCDPISGHVSLYWYRQALGQGPEFLTYFNYEAQQDKSGLPNDRFSAERPEGSISTLTIQRTEQRDSAMYRCASTIAGYTGAQGAQYFGPGTRLLVL.

The chain joins TRBV5-1 to TRBJ2-3; tentatively, D is TRBD1 (5 bases). The CDR3 runs 16 residues. V was clipped by 2 bases and J by 6 bases, with 19 bases between them. Per the germline V gene, CDR1 is SGHRS and CDR2 is YFSETQ. CDR3 nucleotides: TGCGCCAGCAGCTTTGGGCAGGGCTCTCGGGCGGATACGCAGTATTTT. Its translation: CASSFGQGSRADTQYF.

This chain connects TRBV23-1 to TRBJ2-3, with TRBD2 matching 7 bases. TRBV23-1 is classed as an ORF, of uncertain function. The CDR3 totals 17 residues. V trimming: 9 bases; J trimming: 1 base; junction bases outside the gene matches: 16. In DNA, the CDR3 is TGCGCCAGTCCATTCTTAGCGGGTCCTCCCCGCACAGATACGCAGTATTTT. It codes for CASPFLAGPPRTDTQYF.

The chain links TRBV18 to TRBJ1-1, with a weak D call TRBD1 (5 bases). V was trimmed by 2 bases and J by 0 bases, leaving 10 bases between them. Germline V gives CDR1 KGHSH, CDR2 LQKENI. There are 15 residues in the CDR3. The CDR3: CASSPYQGMNTEAFF. CDR3 DNA: TGTGCCAGCTCACCATACCAGGGAATGAACACTGAAGCTTTCTTT.

In this sample, this clonotype turned up a few times. V is TRBV5-1 and J is TRBJ2-3; 8 nucleotides agree with TRBD2. This CDR3 has 16 amino acids. V dropped 0 bases and J dropped 6; count of bases not matched to a gene: 9. CDR1 is SGHRS, CDR2 YFSETQ, per germline. CDR3 sequence (DNA): TGCGCCAGCAGCTTGGGGAGCGGGGGATCTGGTGATACGCAGTATTTT. This encodes CASSLGSGGSGDTQYF.

The gene calls are TRBV4-2 and TRBJ2-5; TRBD1 matches at 9 bases. The CDR3 totals 15 residues. CDR1 is LGHNA, CDR2 YNFKEQ, per germline. Losses at the gene ends were 4 bases for V and 5 bases for J; bases not matched to a gene: 8. CDR3 sequence (DNA): TGTGCCAGCAGCCGAGGGACAGGGTACCGCGAGACCCAGTACTTC. Amino acids: CASSRGTGYRETQYF.

This clonotype was observed a few times. The chain uses TRBV7-9 and TRBJ2-1; TRBD2 might be the D (6 bases). This CDR3 is built from 15 residues. Germline CDR1 and CDR2: SEHNR and FQNEAQ (reference sequence). V was clipped by 1 base and J by 4 bases, with 11 bases between them. CDR3 region: CASSLGSGDYNEQFF. CDR3 coding DNA: TGTGCCAGCAGCTTAGGGTCGGGAGATTACAATGAGCAGTTCTTC. The variable domain in full, completed from reference TRBV7-9 and TRBJ2-1, reads DTGVSQNPRHKITKRGQNVTFRCDPISEHNRLYWYRQTLGQGPEFLTYFQNEAQLEKSRLLSDRFSAERPKGSFSTLEIQRTEQGDSAMYLCASSLGSGDYNEQFFGPGTRLTVL.

This clonotype was picked up many times. This rearrangement joins TRBV7-6 to TRBJ1-2, with 10 positions matching TRBD1. The CDR3 runs to 16 residues. The germline CDR1 and CDR2 sequences are SGHVS and FNYEAQ. The V and J ends lost 2 bases and 2 bases, in that order; junction bases with no gene match: 5. Written as DNA, the CDR3 is TGTGCCAGCAGCTTATTCCTGGGACAGGGGAACTATGGCTACACCTTC. Translation: CASSLFLGQGNYGYTF. Using reference TRBV7-6 and TRBJ1-2 for the parts outside the CDR3, the full variable domain is GAGVSQSPRYKVTKRGQDVALRCDPISGHVSLYWYRQALGQGPEFLTYFNYEAQQDKSGLPNDRFSAERPEGSISTLTIQRTEQRDSAMYRCASSLFLGQGNYGYTFGSGTRLTVV.

This clonotype was seen repeatedly, ten times or more. This chain connects TRBV6-1 to TRBJ2-5; D not certain. Deletions cut 7 bases from V and 3 bases from J, with 21 bases between. The CDR3 has 16 residues. Germline assignment: CDR1 MNHNS and CDR2 SASEGT. The CDR3, as DNA: TGTGCCAGCAAGTGGATAGCCTTGAAGTGTAAAGAGACCCAGTACTTC. Translated: CASKWIALKCKETQYF.

The rearrangement uses TRBV11-1 and TRBJ2-1; 15 bases map to TRBD2. Germline-derived CDR1 and CDR2 are SGHAT and FQDESV (reference sequence). This CDR3 is 19 amino acids long. V dropped 7 bases and J dropped 9; count of bases not matched to a gene: 19. The CDR3 DNA is TGTGCCAGCAAATCCGCGGGACTAGCGGGAGGCATCCTCTACGGTGAGCAGTTCTTC. Translating gives CASKSAGLAGGILYGEQFF.